The table lists the clone carrying this T cell receptor (beta chain) with a few counts. The antigen is undetermined. The entry originates in a study of identical twins. Study-wide results and caveats: Analyses based on zero insertions could be partly confounded by invariant MAIT and iNKT cells.

The CDR3 sequence is 15 residues long. The V gene's germline CDR1 is SGDLS and CDR2 YYNGEE. Trimming pared 0 bases from V and 3 bases from J, leaving 10 bases between. A universal primer site was created by template switching, with the cDNA bearing unique molecular identifiers. TCRdb re-called the 5' RACE reads through MiXCR, storing one row per CDR3 protein. The repertoire holds roughly 250,000 distinct CDR3 sequences, around 7.6% seen once, with about 5.8% in the top ten. The data also belong to a second study, concerning yellow fever vaccine responses in identical twins. As that study records: On the reported evidence, twins' vaccine T cell responses seemed partly convergent and partly personalized.

This chain connects TRBV9 to TRBJ2-1; D not resolved. Sequencing was performed on CD8+ T cells sorted from blood. The clonotype comes from a young woman in good health. This chain's CDR3 is CASSVGGDNYNEQFF. CDR3 sequence (DNA): TGTGCCAGCAGCGTAGGTGGGGATAACTACAATGAGCAGTTCTTC.